This T cell receptor beta chain was profiled in a study of CD8 T cells in Susac syndrome. The study's findings and limits: The authors acknowledged that their TCR sequencing and HLA analysis involved a relatively small number of individuals.

cDNA came from roughly 0.53 to 1 ug RNA primed by random hexamers. Each CDR3 protein is one row after TCRdb ran MiXCR on the immunoSEQ multiplex PCR reads. The sample includes 250,000 to 300,000 distinct CDR3 sequences, around 91% seen only once; the top ten take around 0.18%. The CDR3 contains 15 residues. In germline, CDR1 is DFQATT, CDR2 SNEGSKA (reference sequence). V was cut by 0 bases and J by 4 bases, with 13 bases left in between. FACS was used to enrich TEMRA cells, whereas the CD8+ and CD4+ T cells were obtained by negative isolation. Regarding this clonotype: Its specificity is not known.

What was sequenced was CD8+ T cells from PBMCs. This receptor was obtained from a human donor with multiple sclerosis. The V call is TRBV20-1, the J call TRBJ1-5; maybe TRBD1 (5 bases). In DNA form, the CDR3 reads TGCAGTGCTAGAGATCCCGCGGGGGGAAATCAGCCCCAGCATTTT. Amino acids: CSARDPAGGNQPQHF.